The clone carrying this T cell receptor (beta chain) was seen a handful of times. Antigen: not known. The record originates from a study of blood T cells in healthy people across ages. The CDR3 is 14 amino acids. The V gene end was trimmed by 8 bases and the J gene end by 4 bases; junction bases not matched to a gene: 8. Germline V gene lookup returns CDR1 KGHSH and CDR2 LQKENI. The authors ran a second PCR of roughly 6 to 12 cycles using a sample-barcoded 5' primer and a J-beta primer mix. TCRdb ran MiXCR on the 5' RACE reads and lists one entry per CDR3 protein. The sample carries approximately 1,700,000 distinct CDR3 sequences, 35% to 50% recorded once. Study conclusions and caveats: Age advanced and TCR beta diversity per million T cells fell, roughly linearly. Diversity was estimated from one million T cells, and these estimates were considered underestimates. Donors of long life had a larger count of naive CD4+ cells and greater diversity than aged donors.

The V and J genes are TRBV18 and TRBJ1-2, with 9 positions matching TRBD1. The receptor was isolated from a human donor in good health. The sequencing input was blood. The CDR3 sequence: CASIRTDRGYGYTF. Here the CDR3 DNA reads TGTGCCAGCATTCGAACGGACAGGGGCTATGGCTACACCTTC.